The 25 T cell receptor beta chains listed next were all sequenced from one sample in a study of cytomegalovirus exposure and HLA in healthy donors. The PCR ran on 60 Vbeta and 13 Jbeta primers. Sequencing was performed with immunoSEQ multiplex PCR; in TCRdb, only in-frame clones are kept and a portion is missing. Of 100,000 to 120,000 clones listed, roughly 79% are singletons. The specimen was PBMCs. The receptor source for this set is a male donor in good health and CMV-seronegative.

V usage is TRBV6-6 and J usage is TRBJ2-7; 7 bases fit TRBD1. CDR1 MNHNY and CDR2 SVGAGI come from the germline V gene (reference sequence). The CDR3 is made up of 14 amino acids. After removal of 6 bases from V and 1 base from J, the junction contained 6 bases not matched to a gene. The CDR3 DNA reads TGTGCCAGCAGGGGGGACAGTTTGTCCTACGAGCAGTACTTC. The encoded protein is CASRGDSLSYEQYF.

The genes are TRBV19 and TRBJ1-1; D is perhaps TRBD1 (5 bases). Per the germline V gene, CDR1 is LNHDA and CDR2 is SQIVND (reference sequence). V lost 10 bases, J lost 0 bases, and 12 bases lay in between. The CDR3 is 13 amino acids. Here the CDR3 DNA reads TGTGCCACTACCGGGGGAATGAACACTGAAGCTTTCTTT. Its protein product is CATTGGMNTEAFF.

The chain combines TRBV18 with TRBJ2-1; 8 bases fit TRBD1. CDR1 and CDR2 from the germline V gene are KGHSH and LQKENI. The CDR3 consists of 17 residues. J lost 8 bases, V lost 1 base, and 13 bases had no gene match. CDR3 DNA: TGTGCCAGCTCACCACGCACCCAGGACGGGGGACAGGATGAGCAGTTCTTC. It yields the protein CASSPRTQDGGQDEQFF. Full variable domain (missing parts from reference TRBV18 and TRBJ2-1): NAGVMQNPRHLVRRRGQEARLRCSPMKGHSHVYWYRQLPEEGLKFMVYLQKENIIDESGMPKERFSAEFPKEGPSILRIQQVVRGDSAAYFCASSPRTQDGGQDEQFFGPGTRLTVL.

This chain links TRBV25-1 with TRBJ1-2; D gene uncertain. Trimming took 4 bases from V and 6 from J, leaving 18 bases between them. The CDR3 totals 15 residues. Per germline, CDR1 MGHDK and CDR2 SYGVNS. The CDR3 here is CASSASDSLVHGYTF. The CDR3 DNA is TGTGCCAGCAGTGCCTCGGACTCCCTCGTACATGGCTACACCTTC.

This clone has more than one count but fewer than ten. This chain uses TRBV7-9 with TRBJ1-4, with TRBD1 matching over 9 bases. CDR3 length: 14 amino acids. The V segment lost 5 bases and the J segment 8 bases; nucleotides outside the gene matches: 6. The V gene's germline CDR1 is SEHNR and CDR2 FQNEAQ (reference sequence). CDR3 protein: CASSPDRGGEKLFF. Written as DNA, the CDR3 is TGTGCCAGCAGCCCAGACAGGGGGGGAGAAAAACTGTTTTTT.

The chain has TRBV7-3 and TRBJ2-5, with 7 bases lining up with TRBD2. J gave up 5 bases and V 4 bases, and 16 bases lay outside the gene matches. The length of the CDR3 is 17 residues. Germline V CDR1 and CDR2: SGHTA, FQGTGA. CDR3 in DNA: TGTGCCAGCAGCTCCAATGGGCAGCGGGACCCCCTGGAGACCCAGTACTTC. Amino acid sequence: CASSSNGQRDPLETQYF. Supplemented by reference TRBV7-3 and TRBJ2-5, the full variable domain reads GAGVSQTPSNKVTEKGKYVELRCDPISGHTALYWYRQSLGQGPEFLIYFQGTGAADDSGLPNDRFFAVRPEGSVSTLKIQRTERGDSAVYLCASSSNGQRDPLETQYFGPGTRLLVL.

On this clone itself: The sample carries other DNA sequences with the same CDR3. The gene calls are TRBV28 and TRBJ1-5; D may be TRBD1 (6 bases). Germline CDR1 is MDHEN and CDR2 is SYDVKM. Trimming pared 2 bases from V and 7 bases from J, leaving 12 bases between. The CDR3 sequence is 14 residues long. CDR3: CASSLPGDGQPQHF. In DNA, the CDR3 is TGTGCCAGCAGTTTACCAGGGGATGGACAGCCCCAGCATTTT. Full variable domain (rest looked up from reference TRBV28 and TRBJ1-5): DVKVTQSSRYLVKRTGEKVFLECVQDMDHENMFWYRQDPGLGLRLIYFSYDVKMKEKGDIPEGYSVSREKKERFSLILESASTNQTSMYLCASSLPGDGQPQHFGDGTRLSIL.

The chain carries TRBV7-2 and TRBJ2-5; 11 nucleotides line up with TRBD2. V lost 1 base and J lost 5; bases outside the gene matches: 9. Germline V gene data show CDR1 as SGHTA and CDR2 as FQGNSA. There are 17 residues in the CDR3. Here the CDR3 DNA reads TGTGCCAGCAGCTTAGGGCTACTAGCGGGAGTGGTTGAGACCCAGTACTTC. Its translation is CASSLGLLAGVVETQYF.

This clone was observed a single time. This chain connects TRBV28 to TRBJ2-5; D is possibly TRBD2 (6 bases). The J call could be wrong; TRBJ2-7 is a better fit for the DNA end. The CDR3 covers 13 residues. From germline, CDR1 is MDHEN and CDR2 SYDVKM. CDR3 residues: CASSPGTVYEQYF. The CDR3 region has the DNA TGTGCCAGCAGTCCAGGGACTGTTTACGAGCAGTACTTC.

This chain joins TRBV14 and TRBJ2-5, with a possible D match to TRBD1 (5 bases). This CDR3 is 15 amino acids long. CDR1 is SGHDN and CDR2 is FVKESK in the germline V gene. With 4 bases removed from V and 5 bases from J, the gap between germline ends came to 17 bases. CDR3 in amino acids: CASSPPGWYRETQYF. The CDR3 nucleotides are TGTGCCAGCAGCCCTCCAGGGTGGTATCGGGAGACCCAGTACTTC.

The count of this clone is one. V gene TRBV7-9 combines with J gene TRBJ1-4; D may be TRBD1 (6 bases). This CDR3 comprises 15 residues. Germline CDR1 is SEHNR and CDR2 is FQNEAQ (reference sequence). V was cut by 8 bases and J by 4 bases, with 17 bases left in between. CDR3 coding DNA: TGTGCCAGCGGCCTCCGGGGGGCAGATAATGAAAAACTGTTTTTT. It translates to CASGLRGADNEKLFF.

This clone occurred once. The chain links TRBV18 to TRBJ2-7; 9 bases fit TRBD1. The CDR3 consists of 15 residues. The germline CDR1 and CDR2 sequences are KGHSH and LQKENI. Trimming at V came to 4 bases and at J to 1 base, leaving 5 bases not matched to a gene. The CDR3 is CASSLGDRASYEQYF. The CDR3 DNA sequence: TGTGCCAGCTCACTTGGGGACAGGGCATCCTACGAGCAGTACTTC.

This rearrangement joins TRBV7-2 to TRBJ2-1; the D gene is possibly TRBD1 (5 bases). Germline V gene sequence: CDR1 SGHTA, CDR2 FQGNSA. The ends were cut back, 1 base at V and 2 bases at J, with 15 bases in the middle. The CDR3 runs 17 residues. The CDR3 sequence is CASSLGLGDFAYNEQFF. The CDR3, as DNA: TGTGCCAGCAGCTTAGGTTTAGGGGATTTCGCCTACAATGAGCAGTTCTTC.

This clone was found once. The V gene is TRBV6-5, the J gene TRBJ1-1; a weak D match, TRBD1 (6 bases). V gave up 5 bases and J gave up 1 base, with 11 bases separating them. Germline V gene sequence: CDR1 MNHEY, CDR2 SVGAGI. The length of the CDR3 is 14 residues. The CDR3 loop reads CASSPQGRNTEAFF. CDR3 in DNA: TGTGCCAGCAGTCCTCAGGGGAGGAACACTGAAGCTTTCTTT.

The rearrangement joins TRBV11-3 to TRBJ2-3; 14 positions agree with TRBD2. Germline values: CDR1 SGHNT, CDR2 YENEEA. The CDR3 loop spans 16 amino acids. The V segment lost 4 bases and the J segment 3 bases; nucleotides outside the gene matches: 3. CDR3 amino acids: CASSWGLAGVTDTQYF. CDR3 coding DNA: TGTGCCAGCAGCTGGGGACTAGCGGGAGTGACAGATACGCAGTATTTT.

This chain links TRBV4-3 with TRBJ2-5; TRBD2 matches at 9 bases. Trimming removed 3 bases from V and 7 bases from J; junction bases left unmatched: 12. The CDR3 runs to 16 residues. Germline CDR1 is LGHNA and CDR2 is YSLEER. CDR3 amino acids: CASSHLGTARGGTQYF. The DNA for the CDR3 is TGCGCCAGCAGCCACCTCGGGACAGCGCGGGGGGGGACCCAGTACTTC.

The chain joins TRBV10-3 to TRBJ2-3; TRBD1 is a possible D gene (6 bases). The CDR3 sequence is 16 residues long. The germline gives CDR1 ENHRY, CDR2 SYGVKD. Trimming removed 3 bases from V and 0 bases from J, with 13 bases in between. CDR3: CAISETGNPSTDTQYF. CDR3 coding DNA: TGTGCCATCAGTGAAACAGGGAACCCTAGCACAGATACGCAGTATTTT.

The rearrangement links TRBV5-1 to TRBJ2-1, with a tentative D call TRBD1 (5 bases). V gave up 1 base and J gave up 13 bases, with 12 bases separating them. Germline values: CDR1 SGHRS, CDR2 YFSETQ. This CDR3 has 12 amino acids. As DNA, the CDR3 is TGCGCCAGCAGCTTGACAGGCCCTGACCAGTTCTTC. It encodes CASSLTGPDQFF.

The rearrangement links TRBV5-1 to TRBJ1-1, with a possible D match to TRBD1 (5 bases). Germline V lookup: CDR1 SGHRS, CDR2 YFSETQ. This CDR3 spans 14 amino acids. Trimming cost V 3 bases and J 7 bases, with 16 bases left between them. This chain's CDR3 is CASSWDLERLEAFF. The CDR3, as DNA: TGCGCCAGCAGCTGGGACTTAGAACGCCTTGAAGCTTTCTTT.

The chain couples TRBV11-2 to TRBJ2-1; 8 bases fit TRBD2. The CDR3 length is 14 residues. The V and J ends lost 5 bases and 4 bases, in that order; junction bases with no gene match: 4. Per the germline V gene, CDR1 is SGHAT and CDR2 is FQNNGV. Here the CDR3 reads CASSEGLAYNEQFF. CDR3 DNA sequence: TGTGCCAGCAGCGAAGGACTAGCTTACAATGAGCAGTTCTTC. The variable domain in full, with the rest retrieved from reference TRBV11-2 and TRBJ2-1, is EAGVAQSPRYKIIEKRQSVAFWCNPISGHATLYWYQQILGQGPKLLIQFQNNGVVDDSQLPKDRFSAERLKGVDSTLKIQPAKLEDSAVYLCASSEGLAYNEQFFGPGTRLTVL.

V and J are TRBV5-1 and TRBJ2-7; 7 bases fit TRBD1. V lost 0 bases to trimming and J lost 6 bases; unmatched junction nucleotides: 6. The CDR3 contains 14 residues. Germline loops: CDR1 SGHRS, CDR2 YFSETQ. Here the CDR3 reads CASSLGQGTPEQYF. The CDR3 DNA sequence: TGCGCCAGCAGCTTGGGACAGGGCACCCCCGAGCAGTACTTC.

The chain is built from TRBV28 and TRBJ1-2, with 7 bases fitting TRBD1. Trimming at V came to 5 bases and at J to 0 bases, leaving 6 bases not matched to a gene. CDR1 and CDR2 (germline): MDHEN, SYDVKM. The CDR3 loop spans 15 amino acids. The CDR3 DNA sequence: TGTGCCAGCAGTGACCAGGGGGTCCCTAACTATGGCTACACCTTC. Its protein product is CASSDQGVPNYGYTF.

The V and J genes are TRBV7-9 and TRBJ1-5; no reliable D call. Germline V CDR1 and CDR2: SEHNR, FQNEAQ (reference sequence). Trimming cost V 6 bases and J 9 bases, with 12 bases left between them. CDR3 length: 12 amino acids. The CDR3 is CASSSDRGPQHF. The DNA for the CDR3 is TGTGCCAGCAGTTCCGACCGCGGGCCCCAGCATTTT.

This chain uses TRBV2 with TRBJ1-2; D is unresolved. Germline V gene data show CDR1 as SNHLY and CDR2 as FYNNEI. Trimming cost V 7 bases and J 4 bases, with 7 bases left between them. CDR3 length equals 11 residues. The CDR3 DNA is TGTGCCAGCAAGCCCCTCTATGGCTACACCTTC. Protein sequence: CASKPLYGYTF.

V is TRBV28 and J is TRBJ2-3, with 8 bases aligning to TRBD2. The CDR3 runs to 18 residues. The ends lost 2 bases at V and 5 bases at J; junction bases unmatched: 15. CDR1 and CDR2 from the germline V gene are MDHEN and SYDVKM. In DNA form, the CDR3 reads TGTGCCAGCAGTTTAAGTGATAGCGGGAACCGAATAGAAGATACGCAGTATTTT. Translation gives CASSLSDSGNRIEDTQYF.